This T cell receptor beta chain was recovered during a study of Tregs in tolerant kidney transplant recipients. Overall study results and limits: Nucleotide sequences could not be compared across some patients' samples due to primer changes. Tregs expanded with activated donor B cells seemed most donor-specific.

As regards this clone: What it binds is unknown.

The repertoire was sequenced with immunoSEQ multiplex PCR; TCRdb's copy has only in-frame clones and lacks some. The data hold around 98,000 clones, with roughly 93% observed a single time. V shed 0 bases and J shed 5 bases, with 2 bases lying between them. Germline CDR1 GTSNPN, CDR2 SVGIG (reference sequence). This CDR3 has 11 amino acids. This sequence was found in a human donor who received a combined kidney and bone marrow transplant. Specimen: CD4+ T cells from blood, collected before the transplant. The gene calls are TRBV30 and TRBJ2-1; D is ambiguous. The CDR3 spells CAWSVNNEQFF. The CDR3 DNA follows: TGTGCCTGGAGTGTCAACAATGAGCAGTTCTTC.